A selection of T cell receptor beta chains follows, all from one sample in a study of cytomegalovirus exposure and HLA in healthy donors. Assay: immunoSEQ multiplex PCR; the TCRdb copy retains only in-frame clones and omits some. The sample lists under 120,000 clones, less than 80% occurring once. The source material was PBMCs. The receptors were gathered from a man under 40 in good health and CMV-seropositive. The CDR3 runs from the conserved cysteine through the conserved F or W. D genes are given only for firm matches. The size entry is marked missing in some rows and otherwise reads once, few, many or a size class.

size	V	D	J	DNA	CDR3
few	TRBV14	-	TRBJ1-3	TGTGCCAGCAGCCCCGGGGGGGGTCGGTCGCTCACCATATATTTT	CASSPGGGRSLTIYF
-	TRBV14	-	TRBJ2-7	TGTGCCAGCAGCCATGACTGGACAGCCTACGAGCAGTACTTC	CASSHDWTAYEQYF
-	TRBV19	TRBD1	TRBJ1-1	TGTGCCAGTAGTAGGGGTCTGGGACAGGGACACACTGAAGCTTTCTTT	CASSRGLGQGHTEAFF
-	TRBV5-1	TRBD1	TRBJ2-3	TGCGCCAGCAGCTTGAGGGGACAGACCACAGATACGCAGTATTTT	CASSLRGQTTDTQYF
-	TRBV18	TRBD2	TRBJ2-7	TGTGCCAGCTCACCTGCGGGGGCCTACGAGCAGTACTTC	CASSPAGAYEQYF
few	TRBV21-1	-	TRBJ1-5	TGTGCCAGCAGCAAACAAGTTTCAGTCGGGCAGCCCCAGCATTTT	CASSKQVSVGQPQHF
-	TRBV5-1	TRBD1	TRBJ1-2	TGCGCCAGCAGCTTGGCAGGGGGGACCTATGGCTACACCTTC	CASSLAGGTYGYTF
-	TRBV11-2	TRBD1	TRBJ1-2	TGTGCCAGCAGCTTAGCGGCGGGACAGGGGGCGATCATCTATGGCTACACCTTC	CASSLAAGQGAIIYGYTF
few	TRBV9	-	TRBJ2-4	TGTGCCAGCAGCGTAGAAGGGGGTACCAAAAACATTCAGTACTTC	CASSVEGGTKNIQYF
-	TRBV4-1	TRBD1	TRBJ2-5	TGCGCCAGCAGCCCCCGGGGAAGGGGGCGGTTCGGGGAGACCCAGTACTTC	CASSPRGRGRFGETQYF
-	TRBV18	TRBD1	TRBJ1-3	TGTGCCAGCTCGGGACAGCTCAGCTCTGGAAACACCATATATTTT	CASSGQLSSGNTIYF
-	TRBV28	TRBD1	TRBJ1-2	TGTGCCAGCAGTTTGACAGGGTTGGGAAACTATGGCTACACCTTC	CASSLTGLGNYGYTF
-	TRBV9	TRBD2	TRBJ2-3	TGTGCCAGCAGCGTAGGTAGCAGCGGGGGATGGGATACGCAGTATTTT	CASSVGSSGGWDTQYF
-	TRBV11-3	TRBD1	TRBJ2-7	TGTGCCAGCAGCTTATTGGACAGGGGCTCCTACGAGCAGTACTTC	CASSLLDRGSYEQYF
once	TRBV19	TRBD1	TRBJ1-5	TGTGCCAGTACCCCCGGGGACAGGAGTTGGGATCAGCCCCAGCATTTT	CASTPGDRSWDQPQHF
-	TRBV7-2	-	TRBJ2-3	TGTGCCAGCAGCTTAGAACTAAACCCAGATACGCAGTATTTT	CASSLELNPDTQYF
-	TRBV4-1	-	TRBJ2-3	TGCGCCAGCAGCCAAGTAGGGTCGGGGAGTACGCAGTATTTT	CASSQVGSGSTQYF
-	TRBV6-6	-	TRBJ1-2	TGTGCCAGCAGTAAGGTTGACAGAGCTAACTATGGCTACACCTTC	CASSKVDRANYGYTF
-	TRBV4-2	-	TRBJ2-7	TGTGCCAGCAGCCAAGGACAGGCCCTCTCCTACGAGCAGTACTTC	CASSQGQALSYEQYF
-	TRBV7-8	-	TRBJ2-7	TGTGCCAGCAGCCTAGGGAGACGGTACGAGCAGTACTTC	CASSLGRRYEQYF
-	TRBV9	TRBD1	TRBJ1-1	TGTGCCAGCAGGCGGGACAGTTTGAACACTGAAGCTTTCTTT	CASRRDSLNTEAFF
once	TRBV7-8	-	TRBJ2-5	TGTGCCAGCAGCTTAGTCCGGACCCAGTACTTC	CASSLVRTQYF
-	TRBV7-2	-	TRBJ1-5	TGTGCCAGCAGCCCAGGGATCTATAGCAATCAGCCCCAGCATTTT	CASSPGIYSNQPQHF
-	TRBV2	TRBD1	TRBJ2-2	TGTGCCAGCACCGGGGACAGGGGAGCCGGGGAGCTGTTTTTT	CASTGDRGAGELFF
-	TRBV30	-	TRBJ1-2	TGTGCCTGGCGAGCCTATGGCTACACCTTC	CAWRAYGYTF
-	TRBV30	-	TRBJ2-7	TGTGCCTGGAGTGTAAACAGCTACGAGCAGTACTTC	CAWSVNSYEQYF
-	TRBV6-6	-	TRBJ2-5	TGTGCCAGCAGCTTTTCCCGGGACACTATGCAAGAGACCCAGTACTTC	CASSFSRDTMQETQYF
-	TRBV5-1	-	TRBJ2-1	TGCGCCAGCAGCCCCCAGGCCTCCTACAATGAGCAGTTCTTC	CASSPQASYNEQFF
-	TRBV2	-	TRBJ1-4	TGTGCCAGCAAACAGGAGACTAATGAAAAACTGTTTTTT	CASKQETNEKLFF
-	TRBV27	-	TRBJ1-5	TGTGCCAGCAGTCTACAGTGGTCCCAGCCCCAGCATTTT	CASSLQWSQPQHF
-	TRBV11-3	-	TRBJ1-1	TGTGCCAGCAGCTTTAGCGGGAACACTGAAGCTTTCTTT	CASSFSGNTEAFF
-	TRBV4-1	TRBD1	TRBJ2-2	TGCGCCAGCAGCCAAGCCCCCTTTGTGACAGGGGAGGTCGGGGAGCTGTTTTTT	CASSQAPFVTGEVGELFF
-	TRBV19	-	TRBJ1-1	TGTGCCAGTAGTATAAGGTGGCAGGGTGCTGAAGCTTTCTTT	CASSIRWQGAEAFF
-	TRBV5-1	-	TRBJ1-2	TGCGCCAGCAGCCTGGGGGAGTTCTATGGCTACACCTTC	CASSLGEFYGYTF
-	TRBV7-9	TRBD2	TRBJ2-2	TGTGCCAGCAGCTTATGGCTAGCGGGGGTCACCGGGGAGCTGTTTTTT	CASSLWLAGVTGELFF
-	TRBV9	TRBD1	TRBJ1-2	TGTGCCAGCAGCCCTAAGGACAGGGGATATGGCTACACCTTC	CASSPKDRGYGYTF
-	TRBV9	-	TRBJ2-7	TGTGCCAGCAGCGTAGATGGGACAAACCCTCAATACGAGCAGTACTTC	CASSVDGTNPQYEQYF
-	TRBV27	-	TRBJ1-1	TGTGCCAGCAGCCCTAGGGCGGGAGTCACTGAAGCTTTCTTT	CASSPRAGVTEAFF
once	TRBV30	-	TRBJ2-1	TGTGCCTGGTCTTGGGGGCGGGGGAGCTACAATGAGCAGTTCTTC	CAWSWGRGSYNEQFF
-	TRBV6-5	TRBD2	TRBJ2-7	TGTGCCAGCAGTACCCTAGCGGGGGGAATTTACGAGCAGTACTTC	CASSTLAGGIYEQYF
few	TRBV23-1	TRBD1	TRBJ1-5	TGCGCCAGCTACGTCCGGGACAGACTCTATAGCAATCAGCCCCAGCATTTT	CASYVRDRLYSNQPQHF
-	TRBV25-1	TRBD1	TRBJ1-2	TGTGCCAGCAGTTCACAGGGGGCTAACTATGGCTACACCTTC	CASSSQGANYGYTF
-	TRBV19	-	TRBJ1-2	TGTGCCAGTATGTCAGGGGCGACGAGGTATGGCTACACCTTC	CASMSGATRYGYTF
few	TRBV11-2	-	TRBJ2-5	TGTGCCAGCAGCTCCAGGCAGGGGCTCGCAGAGACCCAGTACTTC	CASSSRQGLAETQYF
-	TRBV11-3	TRBD1	TRBJ2-2	TGTGCCAGCAGCGAGCCGGGACAGGGAAACACCGGGGAGCTGTTTTTT	CASSEPGQGNTGELFF
many	TRBV7-3	TRBD2	TRBJ2-1	TGTGCCAGCAGCTTAGGGCTAGCGGCTAACAATGAGCAGTTCTTC	CASSLGLAANNEQFF
-	TRBV11-2	-	TRBJ1-1	TGTGCCAGCAGCTTAGTTTCCCAGGGTCACACTGAAGCTTTCTTT	CASSLVSQGHTEAFF
-	TRBV14	-	TRBJ2-7	TGTGCCAGCAGCCTCGTAAGTACGGGCGAGCAGTACTTC	CASSLVSTGEQYF
few	TRBV2	-	TRBJ2-7	TGTGCCAGCAGGGGCAGGTACCACGAGCAGTACTTC	CASRGRYHEQYF
-	TRBV6-5	TRBD1	TRBJ2-7	TGTGCCACCCTAGGGGACAGAACCTACGAGCAGTACTTC	CATLGDRTYEQYF
-	TRBV4-1	-	TRBJ2-7	TGCGCCAGCAGCCAAGATCAGGGCAGTTCCTACGAGCAGTACTTC	CASSQDQGSSYEQYF
-	TRBV5-4	TRBD1	TRBJ2-7	TGTGCCAGCAGCCCGGGACAGACCTACGAGCAGTACTTC	CASSPGQTYEQYF
-	TRBV15	TRBD1	TRBJ2-7	TGTGCCACCAGCAGAGGGGGGACAGGGGTCGGCGAGCAGTACTTC	CATSRGGTGVGEQYF